What follows are 23 T cell receptor beta chains derived from one specimen sequenced in a study of cytomegalovirus exposure and HLA in healthy donors. It was with 60 Vbeta and 13 Jbeta primers that the PCR ran. Assay used: immunoSEQ multiplex PCR; TCRdb lists only in-frame clones, some missing. The sample yields about 160,000 clones, nearly 80% seen once. The sequenced material came from PBMCs. The receptor set was obtained from a man aged 18 to 29 in good health and CMV-seropositive.

Only one count was recorded for this clone. The chain recombines TRBV6-6 with TRBJ2-5, with D maybe TRBD1 (6 bases). CDR1 is MNHNY, CDR2 SVGAGI, per germline (reference sequence). CDR3 length: 13 amino acids. Trimming took 1 base from V and 4 from J, leaving 7 bases between them. Written as DNA, the CDR3 is TGTGCCAGCAGTTACTACAGGGCAGAGACCCAGTACTTC. Its translation is CASSYYRAETQYF.

V and J are TRBV29-1 and TRBJ1-5, with TRBD1 matching over 7 bases. The CDR3 totals 13 residues. Germline CDR1 is SQVTM and CDR2 is ANQGSEA. J gave up 2 bases and V 5 bases, and 3 bases lay outside the gene matches. The CDR3 coding sequence is TGCAGCGTTACAGGGGAAGGCAATCAGCCCCAGCATTTT. This sequence encodes CSVTGEGNQPQHF.

The chain is built from TRBV6-1 and TRBJ2-7; 9 bases match TRBD1. The germline gives CDR1 MNHNS, CDR2 SASEGT. V dropped 6 bases and J dropped 4; count of bases not matched to a gene: 4. The CDR3 extends over 13 amino acids. The CDR3 here is CASRRDRAYEQYF. The CDR3 coding sequence is TGTGCCAGCAGGAGGGACAGGGCATACGAGCAGTACTTC.

This clone was recorded once. This sequence joins TRBV9 and TRBJ1-5; 12 bases agree with TRBD1. This CDR3 is built from 19 residues. Germline V CDR1 and CDR2: SGDLS, YYNGEE. V lost 4 bases and J lost 4; bases outside the gene matches: 15. CDR3 DNA: TGTGCCAGCAGCCTCCGGGACAGGGGGCTTCTTTATCGGAATCAGCCCCAGCATTTT. Translated: CASSLRDRGLLYRNQPQHF.

CDR3 loop: CASSLMRMNTEAFF. The CDR3 DNA is TGTGCCAGCAGCTTAATGAGGATGAACACTGAAGCTTTCTTT. The rearrangement uses TRBV7-8 and TRBJ1-1, with unresolved D. The CDR3 has 14 amino acids. CDR1 SGHVS and CDR2 FQNEAQ come from the germline V gene. The V end was cut by 2 bases, the J end by 0 bases, with 7 bases between. Combining the CDR3 with reference TRBV7-8 and TRBJ1-1 gives the whole variable domain GAGVSQSPRYKVAKRGQDVALRCDPISGHVSLFWYQQALGQGPEFLTYFQNEAQLDKSGLPSDRFFAERPEGSVSTLKIQRTQQEDSAVYLCASSLMRMNTEAFFGQGTRLTVV.

The chain combines TRBV4-1 with TRBJ2-5; 10 nucleotides line up with TRBD2. The CDR3 extends over 14 amino acids. Germline V gives CDR1 MGHRA, CDR2 YSYEKL. After removal of 2 bases from V and 4 bases from J, the junction contained 1 base not matched to a gene. This CDR3 is CASSQIAGGETQYF. As DNA, the CDR3 is TGCGCCAGCAGCCAAATAGCGGGAGGAGAGACCCAGTACTTC.

The rearrangement links TRBV7-2 to TRBJ2-7; a possible D gene is TRBD2 (6 bases). Trimming cost V 5 bases and J 3 bases, with 23 bases left between them. The CDR3 has 17 residues. Germline-derived CDR1 and CDR2 are SGHTA and FQGNSA. The CDR3 DNA sequence: TGTGCCAGCAGCCCGACCGAGGACTACGTTAGGGGCTACGAGCAGTACTTC. Translated: CASSPTEDYVRGYEQYF.

The chain carries TRBV9 and TRBJ2-5, with D possibly being TRBD2 (5 bases). Between the trimmed V and J ends, which lost 2 bases and 5 bases, there was a span of 16 bases. There are 15 residues in the CDR3. Germline V gives CDR1 SGDLS, CDR2 YYNGEE. This CDR3 is CASSVGGRLGETQYF. DNA for the CDR3: TGTGCCAGCAGCGTGGGTGGGAGACTTGGGGAGACCCAGTACTTC.

This chain uses TRBV7-6 with TRBJ2-7, with 7 bases identical to TRBD1. The CDR3 runs to 15 residues. Germline CDR1 reads SGHVS; CDR2 reads FNYEAQ. The V gene end was trimmed by 5 bases and the J gene end by 6 bases; junction bases not matched to a gene: 13. CDR3 loop: CASSDRDSLIAEQYF. The DNA for the CDR3 is TGTGCCAGCAGCGACCGGGACAGCCTCATCGCCGAGCAGTACTTC.

V gene TRBV25-1 combines with J gene TRBJ2-7; no clear D. The V gene lost 4 bases and the J gene lost 0 bases, with 7 bases spanning the gap. Per the germline V gene, CDR1 is MGHDK and CDR2 is SYGVNS. This CDR3 contains 13 residues. CDR3 DNA: TGTGCCAGCAGTGGACTCAGCTCCTACGAGCAGTACTTC. This sequence encodes CASSGLSSYEQYF.

V gene TRBV30 combines with J gene TRBJ1-6, with 9 bases that match TRBD1. Germline V lookup: CDR1 GTSNPN, CDR2 SVGIG (reference sequence). After removal of 5 bases from V and 9 bases from J, the junction contained 11 bases not matched to a gene. This CDR3 has 15 residues. The CDR3 is CAWQSGTGIGSPLHF. The CDR3 bases are TGTGCCTGGCAGTCCGGGACAGGGATCGGTTCACCCCTCCACTTT. Full variable domain (rest looked up from reference TRBV30 and TRBJ1-6): SQTIHQWPATLVQPVGSPLSLECTVEGTSNPNLYWYRQAAGRGLQLLFYSVGIGQISSEVPQNLSASRPQDRQFILSSKKLLLSDSGFYLCAWQSGTGIGSPLHFGNGTRLTVT.

On this clone: The same CDR3 can be traced to other DNA sequences in this sample. The rearrangement uses TRBV2 and TRBJ1-5; TRBD1 aligns across 8 bases. J lost 4 bases, V lost 6 bases, and 5 bases had no gene match. The germline gives CDR1 SNHLY, CDR2 FYNNEI. This CDR3 is 14 amino acids long. CDR3 protein: CASSVGQGNQPQHF. In DNA form, the CDR3 reads TGTGCCAGCAGCGTAGGACAGGGAAATCAGCCCCAGCATTTT.

V is TRBV27 and J is TRBJ1-1; maybe TRBD1 (5 bases). Germline CDR1 is MNHEY and CDR2 is SMNVEV (reference sequence). V lost 4 bases to trimming and J lost 3 bases, with 6 bases between them. The CDR3 contains 12 residues. The CDR3 loop is CASSSGDTEAFF. In DNA form, the CDR3 reads TGTGCCAGCAGTTCGGGGGACACTGAAGCTTTCTTT.

V and J are TRBV9 and TRBJ1-1; the D is unclear. Trimming removed 4 bases at V and 6 bases at J, with 13 bases between. Germline CDR1 reads SGDLS; CDR2 reads YYNGEE. The CDR3 contains 13 residues. CDR3 residues: CASSPDLGPEAFF. For the CDR3, the DNA is TGTGCCAGCAGCCCCGATTTGGGCCCTGAAGCTTTCTTT. Variable domain in full (rest from reference TRBV9 and TRBJ1-1): DSGVTQTPKHLITATGQRVTLRCSPRSGDLSVYWYQQSLDQGLQFLIQYYNGEERAKGNILERFSAQQFPDLHSELNLSSLELGDSALYFCASSPDLGPEAFFGQGTRLTVV.

The gene calls are TRBV7-9 and TRBJ2-1; TRBD2 might be the D (6 bases). Germline V gene sequence: CDR1 SEHNR, CDR2 FQNEAQ (reference sequence). V lost 0 bases, J lost 1 base, and 13 bases lay in between. CDR3 length: 17 residues. CDR3 sequence: CASSLAEIGLSYNEQFF. The DNA for the CDR3 is TGTGCCAGCAGCTTAGCGGAAATTGGACTATCCTACAATGAGCAGTTCTTC.

The table lists this clone with a few counts. The chain recombines TRBV2 with TRBJ1-1; TRBD1 agrees at 10 bases. Germline V gene lookup returns CDR1 SNHLY and CDR2 FYNNEI. J was trimmed by 10 bases and V by 7 bases; bases with no gene match: 9. The CDR3 extends over 13 amino acids. CDR3: CASNHPGQGRAFF. The CDR3, as DNA: TGTGCCAGCAACCACCCGGGACAGGGGCGAGCTTTCTTT.

This chain uses TRBV10-3 with TRBJ1-3; D call uncertain. Germline V lookup: CDR1 ENHRY, CDR2 SYGVKD. CDR3 size: 16 residues. The V end was cut by 2 bases, the J end by 2 bases, with 13 bases between. CDR3 residues: CAISEQRAMAGNTIYF. For the CDR3, the DNA is TGTGCCATCAGTGAGCAAAGAGCCATGGCTGGAAACACCATATATTTT.

The CDR3 DNA reads TGTGCCAGCAGTCCCCTTGGACAGCCCCTCGGGGTGGACATTCAGTACTTC. This gives the protein CASSPLGQPLGVDIQYF. The V call is TRBV27, the J call TRBJ2-4; TRBD1 is a possible D gene (6 bases). Between the trimmed V and J ends, which lost 5 bases and 8 bases, there was a span of 25 bases. CDR3 length: 17 amino acids. Per germline, CDR1 MNHEY and CDR2 SMNVEV (reference sequence).

The CDR3 sequence is CASSHPKRLGGETQYF. The CDR3 DNA follows: TGTGCCAGCAGCCACCCCAAGCGTCTAGGAGGAGAGACCCAGTACTTC. The genes are TRBV7-9 and TRBJ2-5, with D possibly TRBD2 on 5 matching bases. V was clipped by 5 bases and J by 4 bases, with 20 bases between them. Germline CDR1 is SEHNR and CDR2 is FQNEAQ (reference sequence). The CDR3 contains 16 residues.

The chain couples TRBV7-8 to TRBJ1-3; D gene ambiguous. In germline, CDR1 is SGHVS, CDR2 FQNEAQ. Trimming cost V 6 bases and J 0 bases, with 15 bases left between them. The CDR3 has 16 residues. The CDR3 here is CASSPLAAISGNTIYF. The CDR3 DNA is TGTGCCAGCAGTCCCTTGGCCGCCATCTCTGGAAACACCATATATTTT.

This chain uses TRBV4-1 with TRBJ2-1, with TRBD2 matching 10 bases. The CDR3 is 17 amino acids. Germline V gives CDR1 MGHRA, CDR2 YSYEKL. J gave up 4 bases and V 4 bases, and 10 bases lay outside the gene matches. The CDR3, as DNA: TGCGCCAGCAGCCGGGGGTTTAGGACTAGCGGATACAATGAGCAGTTCTTC. It yields the protein CASSRGFRTSGYNEQFF.

The rearrangement joins TRBV5-1 to TRBJ1-1; D possibly corresponds to TRBD1 (5 bases). The CDR3 sequence is 14 residues long. V lost 0 bases and J 3 bases, leaving 9 bases between the germline ends. CDR1 SGHRS and CDR2 YFSETQ come from the germline V gene. As DNA, the CDR3 is TGCGCCAGCAGCTTGGGTCAGGGCTACACTGAAGCTTTCTTT. It encodes CASSLGQGYTEAFF.

The chain recombines TRBV6-1 with TRBJ2-1; TRBD1 matches at 9 bases. Germline V gives CDR1 MNHNS, CDR2 SASEGT. V was pared by 6 bases and J by 6 bases, with 3 bases of the junction left unmatched. The CDR3 totals 13 residues. CDR3 residues: CASRRDRANEQFF. CDR3 nucleotides: TGTGCCAGCAGGAGGGACAGGGCCAATGAGCAGTTCTTC.